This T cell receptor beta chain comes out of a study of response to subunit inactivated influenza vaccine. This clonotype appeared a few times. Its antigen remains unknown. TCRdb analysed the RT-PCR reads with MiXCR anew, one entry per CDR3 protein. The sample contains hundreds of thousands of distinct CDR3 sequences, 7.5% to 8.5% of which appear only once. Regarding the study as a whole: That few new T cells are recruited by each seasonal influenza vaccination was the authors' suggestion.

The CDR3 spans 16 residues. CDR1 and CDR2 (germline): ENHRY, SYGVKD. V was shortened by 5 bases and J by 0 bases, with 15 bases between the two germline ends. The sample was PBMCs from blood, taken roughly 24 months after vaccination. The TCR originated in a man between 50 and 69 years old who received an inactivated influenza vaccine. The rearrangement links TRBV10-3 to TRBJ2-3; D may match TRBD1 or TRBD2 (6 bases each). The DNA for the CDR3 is TGTGCCATCAGTCGGACCCAGGGGACTAGCACAGATACGCAGTATTTT. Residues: CAISRTQGTSTDTQYF.